These 8 T cell receptor beta chains were sequenced from one sample in a study of shared clonotypes between healthy human individuals. Clones were read by immunoSEQ multiplex PCR, and TCRdb kept only the in-frame ones, dropping some. In the table there are under 2,000,000 clones, 85% to 95% of which are singletons. Only CD45RO-negative cells positively selected for CCR7 counted as naive CD8 cells, so terminally differentiated effector memory CD45RA+ cells were excluded. The material sequenced was naive CD8+ T cells sorted from blood. These receptors were collected from a man aged 18 to 29 in good health.

This chain uses TRBV27 with TRBJ1-2; D gene uncertain. Germline assignment: CDR1 MNHEY and CDR2 SMNVEV (reference sequence). The V gene lost 8 bases and the J gene lost 7 bases, with 14 bases spanning the gap. The CDR3 is made up of 12 amino acids. The CDR3 is CASRALMGGYTF. In DNA, the CDR3 is TGTGCCAGCCGGGCTCTTATGGGTGGCTACACCTTC.

This chain connects TRBV9 to TRBJ2-1, with 7 positions matching TRBD1. The CDR3 is 18 amino acids. Germline CDR1 SGDLS, CDR2 YYNGEE. After removal of 4 bases from V and 4 bases from J, the junction contained 17 bases not matched to a gene. The CDR3 DNA reads TGTGCCAGCAGCTTTAGCTCCCAGACAGGGAATCTTTACAATGAGCAGTTCTTC. Translating it yields CASSFSSQTGNLYNEQFF. Complete variable domain (other parts from reference TRBV9 and TRBJ2-1): DSGVTQTPKHLITATGQRVTLRCSPRSGDLSVYWYQQSLDQGLQFLIQYYNGEERAKGNILERFSAQQFPDLHSELNLSSLELGDSALYFCASSFSSQTGNLYNEQFFGPGTRLTVL.

V gene TRBV10-1 combines with J gene TRBJ1-2, with D unclear. Germline CDR1 and CDR2: WNHNN and SYGVQD (reference sequence). This CDR3 is built from 13 residues. V was cut by 3 bases and J by 3 bases, with 8 bases left in between. The DNA for the CDR3 is TGCGCCAGCAGTGATCACTCGGACTATGGCTACACCTTC. It encodes CASSDHSDYGYTF.

The chain couples TRBV7-9 to TRBJ1-2, with D possibly being TRBD1 (6 bases). The CDR3 sequence is 17 residues long. CDR1 SEHNR and CDR2 FQNEAQ come from the germline V gene (reference sequence). Trimming pared 1 base from V and 4 bases from J, leaving 19 bases between. The CDR3 nucleotides read TGTGCCAGCAGCTTAGTACGACCACAGGGCGAAGGCTATGGCTACACCTTC. Translating gives CASSLVRPQGEGYGYTF.

The chain recombines TRBV27 with TRBJ2-7; D remains unclear. The CDR3 length is 18 residues. Trimming removed 2 bases at V and 0 bases at J, with 20 bases between. Germline V gene data show CDR1 as MNHEY and CDR2 as SMNVEV (reference sequence). CDR3 amino acids: CASSLPPLTPQFSYEQYF. DNA of the CDR3: TGTGCCAGCAGTTTACCCCCGCTGACTCCGCAATTCTCCTACGAGCAGTACTTC.

This clone has just a few counts. The V call is TRBV4-1, the J call TRBJ1-1, with 9 bases matching TRBD1. Germline CDR1 reads MGHRA; CDR2 reads YSYEKL. The CDR3 totals 14 residues. V lost 2 bases, J lost 5 bases, and 3 bases stayed unmatched. CDR3 sequence (DNA): TGCGCCAGCAGCCAACAACAGGGGGCGACTGAAGCTTTCTTT. This encodes CASSQQQGATEAFF.

The V and J genes are TRBV6-5 and TRBJ1-2; TRBD1 aligns across 9 bases. The CDR3 consists of 14 residues. Germline CDR1 is MNHEY and CDR2 is SVGAGI. The J segment lost 3 bases and the V segment lost 5 bases, leaving 4 bases of the junction unmatched. The CDR3 sequence: CASSKGQGYYGYTF. As DNA, the CDR3 is TGTGCCAGCAGTAAGGGACAGGGATACTATGGCTACACCTTC.

V usage is TRBV7-2 and J usage is TRBJ2-3; D tentatively reads TRBD1 or TRBD2 (5 bases each). V was shortened by 6 bases and J by 4 bases, with 14 bases between the two germline ends. The germline V gene encodes CDR1 SGHTA and CDR2 FQGNSA. The CDR3 length is 14 residues. CDR3: CASSSILGADTQYF. The CDR3 DNA is TGTGCCAGCAGTTCTATCCTGGGGGCAGATACGCAGTATTTT.